A single sample is the source of the 2 T cell receptor beta chains below, sequenced in a study of shared clonotypes between healthy human individuals. Data came from immunoSEQ multiplex PCR; TCRdb stores just in-frame clones and leaves some out. This table has about 2 million clones, about 94% appearing once. CD8 cells regarded as naive lacked CD45RO, were positively chosen for CCR7, and omitted terminally differentiated effector memory CD45RA+ cells. The sample consisted of naive CD8+ T cells sorted from blood. Receptors originate from a man between 18 and 35 years old in good health.

The chain couples TRBV7-9 to TRBJ1-1; 7 positions match TRBD1. V was clipped by 5 bases and J by 6 bases; unmatched bases: 12. Germline V gene data show CDR1 as SEHNR and CDR2 as FQNEAQ (reference sequence). The CDR3 length is 15 residues. The CDR3 nucleotides are TGTGCCAGCAGCCCGCGACGACAGGGAGCTTCTGAAGCTTTCTTT. Protein: CASSPRRQGASEAFF.

This chain connects TRBV7-2 to TRBJ2-1, with D unresolved. Deletions cut 1 base from V and 6 bases from J, with 7 bases between. The V gene's germline CDR1 is SGHTA and CDR2 FQGNSA. The CDR3 is 13 amino acids. In DNA, the CDR3 is TGTGCCAGCAGCTTAGGTGTCATCAATGAGCAGTTCTTC. It translates to CASSLGVINEQFF.